Listed here are 22 T cell receptor beta chains from one sample, sequenced in a study of shared clonotypes between healthy human individuals. Measured with immunoSEQ multiplex PCR; TCRdb has only the in-frame clones, and not every one. The sample yields 110,000 or so clones, 55% to 80% seen once. Sequenced: memory CD8+ T cells sorted from blood. Subset given: CD45RO+ cells pooled with CCR7-negative TemRA cells. The receptors come from a woman in her 30s in good health.

This clone was observed a handful of times. The gene calls are TRBV2 and TRBJ2-1; 11 bases map to TRBD2. The V segment lost 7 bases and the J segment 6 bases; nucleotides outside the gene matches: 14. The CDR3 is 17 residues long. Per the germline V gene, CDR1 is SNHLY and CDR2 is FYNNEI. CDR3 in DNA: TGTGCCAGCATATGGGAACTAGCGGGAGTTCGGGGCAATGAGCAGTTCTTC. This sequence encodes CASIWELAGVRGNEQFF.

The V and J genes are TRBV29-1 and TRBJ1-1, with a possible D match to TRBD1 (5 bases). The V end lost 5 bases, the J end lost 11 bases, and 18 bases lay between the germline ends. The CDR3 totals 12 residues. The germline V gene has CDR1 SQVTM and CDR2 ANQGSEA. The DNA for the CDR3 is TGCAGCGTTCACCGGGACTCTCGAGTGGCTTTCTTT. This sequence encodes CSVHRDSRVAFF.

The table lists this clone with many counts. This specimen includes other DNA sequences encoding the same CDR3. This chain joins TRBV4-1 and TRBJ2-7; 10 positions agree with TRBD2. The junction had 6 bases not matched to a gene; V was cut back by 2 bases and J by 2 bases. The CDR3 loop spans 16 amino acids. Germline lookup yields CDR1 MGHRA and CDR2 YSYEKL. CDR3 in DNA: TGCGCCAGCAGCCAAAATAGTCTAGCGGGGGCCTACGAGCAGTACTTC. Its protein product is CASSQNSLAGAYEQYF.

This clone has a handful of counts. This chain uses TRBV19 with TRBJ2-2; possible D gene TRBD2, 6 bases. Trimming removed 4 bases from V and 5 bases from J, with 14 bases in between. Germline CDR1 LNHDA, CDR2 SQIVND (reference sequence). The CDR3 extends over 15 amino acids. CDR3 residues: CASSTGVKATGELFF. In nucleotides, the CDR3 is TGTGCCAGTAGTACGGGGGTTAAGGCGACCGGGGAGCTGTTTTTT.

This clone was seen just once. The chain links TRBV18 to TRBJ2-7; D may be TRBD1 or TRBD2 (5 bases each). In germline, CDR1 is KGHSH, CDR2 LQKENI. V was pared by 3 bases and J by 11 bases, with 11 bases between. This CDR3 region has 11 residues. This CDR3 is CASSPQRGKYF. The CDR3, as DNA: TGTGCCAGCTCACCGCAGAGGGGAAAGTACTTC.

The sample holds a few counts of this clone. This chain connects TRBV30 to TRBJ1-2; 10 bases are a match to TRBD1. The CDR3 is 17 residues long. Germline CDR1 GTSNPN, CDR2 SVGIG (reference sequence). V shed 2 bases, J shed 3 bases, and the junction held 12 bases outside the gene matches. The CDR3 region has the DNA TGTGCCTGGAGTCCTCGGGACAGGGGCCGGTTTCACTATGGCTACACCTTC. Its protein product is CAWSPRDRGRFHYGYTF. The full variable domain, its missing parts supplied by reference TRBV30 and TRBJ1-2, is SQTIHQWPATLVQPVGSPLSLECTVEGTSNPNLYWYRQAAGRGLQLLFYSVGIGQISSEVPQNLSASRPQDRQFILSSKKLLLSDSGFYLCAWSPRDRGRFHYGYTFGSGTRLTVV.

With regard to this clone: The sample carries other DNA sequences with the same CDR3. This chain connects TRBV6-1 to TRBJ2-5, with 7 bases fitting TRBD2. The CDR3 length is 15 residues. V lost 0 bases to trimming and J lost 4 bases; unmatched junction nucleotides: 5. Germline V gene sequence: CDR1 MNHNS, CDR2 SASEGT. The CDR3 DNA reads as TGTGCCAGCAGTGAAGCGGGAGGGCCGGGAGAGACCCAGTACTTC. It encodes CASSEAGGPGETQYF.

This clone came up once. The chain has TRBV5-4 and TRBJ1-1; TRBD1 matches 8 bases. CDR1 and CDR2 from the germline V gene are SGHNT and YYREEE (reference sequence). The V and J ends lost 3 bases and 3 bases, in that order; junction bases with no gene match: 7. The CDR3 has 15 amino acids. The CDR3 nucleotides read TGTGCCAGCAGCTCTAGACAGGGGTTGGACACTGAAGCTTTCTTT. Amino acids: CASSSRQGLDTEAFF.

About this clone: One end of the junction is discordant with germline, which a read error may explain. This sequence joins TRBV27 and TRBJ2-7, with D possibly called TRBD1 or TRBD2 (6 bases each). This CDR3 contains 14 residues. CDR1 MNHEY and CDR2 SMNVEV come from the germline V gene (reference sequence). Here the CDR3 reads CPLEGGPPKHEQYF. The CDR3 bases are TGCCCCCTGGAGGGGGGACCCCCAAAGCACGAGCAGTACTTC.

The V gene is TRBV4-1, the J gene TRBJ2-5, with 11 bases fitting TRBD2. The J call is doubtful: the DNA matches TRBJ2-7 better. The length of the CDR3 is 15 residues. Germline V CDR1 and CDR2: MGHRA, YSYEKL. The DNA of the CDR3 is TGCGCCAGCAGCCTCACTAGCGGGAGCCCCTACGAGCAGTACTTC. It translates to CASSLTSGSPYEQYF.

The chain combines TRBV9 with TRBJ1-5; no clear D gene. The germline CDR1 and CDR2 sequences are SGDLS and YYNGEE. V gave up 3 bases and J gave up 0 bases, with 7 bases separating them. This CDR3 is built from 14 residues. CDR3 sequence: CASSAGGSNQPQHF. CDR3 DNA sequence: TGTGCCAGCAGCGCCGGTGGTAGCAATCAGCCCCAGCATTTT.

The chain uses TRBV7-3 and TRBJ2-3; D gene unclear. The CDR3 is 13 residues long. The germline V gene encodes CDR1 SGHTA and CDR2 FQGTGA. V lost 4 bases and J 7 bases, leaving 12 bases between the germline ends. The CDR3 DNA reads TGTGCCAGCAGCTCTGGTTCCTGGAATACGCAGTATTTT. Translating it yields CASSSGSWNTQYF.

V usage is TRBV7-9 and J usage is TRBJ2-3; D is unclear. CDR1 is SEHNR, CDR2 FQNEAQ, per germline (reference sequence). CDR3 length: 15 residues. Deletions cut 2 bases from V and 0 bases from J, with 9 bases between. CDR3 bases: TGTGCCAGCAGCTTATCCGGGCCCAGCACAGATACGCAGTATTTT. It specifies CASSLSGPSTDTQYF. Variable domain in full (rest from reference TRBV7-9 and TRBJ2-3): DTGVSQNPRHKITKRGQNVTFRCDPISEHNRLYWYRQTLGQGPEFLTYFQNEAQLEKSRLLSDRFSAERPKGSFSTLEIQRTEQGDSAMYLCASSLSGPSTDTQYFGPGTRLTVL.

V is TRBV6-4 and J is TRBJ2-1; 7 nucleotides agree with TRBD1. The CDR3 totals 16 residues. The trim removed 0 bases at V and 8 bases at J, leaving 10 bases unmatched. Germline CDR1 and CDR2: MRHNA and SNTAGT. In DNA, the CDR3 is TGTGCCAGCAGTGACTCGATCGGCAGGGGGAAGGATGAGCAGTTCTTC. Translated, it gives CASSDSIGRGKDEQFF.

The chain carries TRBV13 and TRBJ1-1; a weak D match, TRBD1 (5 bases). The germline gives CDR1 PRHDT, CDR2 FYEKMQ (reference sequence). Trimming took off 6 bases at V and 1 base at J, with 12 bases between the two ends. The CDR3 is 14 residues long. CDR3 sequence (DNA): TGTGCCAGCAGGGTGGGGGACTCGAACACTGAAGCTTTCTTT. Translated, it gives CASRVGDSNTEAFF.

This clone occurred a few times. For the CDR3, the DNA is TGTGCCTGGAGAAACTCTGGATATGGCTACACCTTC. It encodes CAWRNSGYGYTF. This chain joins TRBV30 and TRBJ1-2; D gene ambiguous. Germline assignment: CDR1 GTSNPN and CDR2 SVGIG (reference sequence). V dropped 3 bases and J dropped 5 bases, with 10 bases sitting between them. CDR3 length: 12 amino acids.

This clone came up once. The CDR3 bases are TGTGCCAGCCGCGGCCACCAGCCCCAGCATTTT. It specifies CASRGHQPQHF. J is TRBJ1-5 and V is TRBV28; D gene unclear. From germline, CDR1 is MDHEN and CDR2 SYDVKM. The CDR3 consists of 11 residues. V was clipped by 8 bases and J by 7 bases, with 9 bases between them. Looking up the rest from reference TRBV28 and TRBJ1-5 gives the full variable domain: DVKVTQSSRYLVKRTGEKVFLECVQDMDHENMFWYRQDPGLGLRLIYFSYDVKMKEKGDIPEGYSVSREKKERFSLILESASTNQTSMYLCASRGHQPQHFGDGTRLSIL.

The rearrangement links TRBV25-1 to TRBJ1-5; D is unclear. The CDR3 contains 16 residues. CDR1 MGHDK and CDR2 SYGVNS come from the germline V gene. V shed 2 bases and J shed 5 bases, with 16 bases lying between them. CDR3 in DNA: TGTGCCAGCAGTGAAGGCCAGGCTGATCTGGATCAGCCCCAGCATTTT. This codes for CASSEGQADLDQPQHF.

This sequence joins TRBV28 and TRBJ2-2, with 12 bases lining up with TRBD2. V was pared by 1 base and J by 3 bases, with 18 bases of the junction left unmatched. CDR1 is MDHEN, CDR2 SYDVKM, per germline. The length of the CDR3 is 22 residues. The CDR3 loop is CASSLYGTSGRRWYIHTGELFF. The CDR3 nucleotides read TGTGCCAGCAGTTTATACGGGACTAGCGGGCGGAGGTGGTATATTCACACCGGGGAGCTGTTTTTT.

The chain employs TRBV25-1 and TRBJ2-7, with D perhaps TRBD1 (5 bases). Germline V CDR1 and CDR2: MGHDK, SYGVNS. V was clipped by 3 bases and J by 2 bases, with 17 bases between them. The CDR3 runs 16 residues. DNA for the CDR3: TGTGCCAGCAGTGAGAGCTCACAGGACGGTACCTACGAGCAGTACTTC. Residues: CASSESSQDGTYEQYF.

This clone was observed at least ten times. The chain couples TRBV15 to TRBJ2-7; 8 bases fit TRBD1. Germline values: CDR1 LNHNV, CDR2 YYDKDF (reference sequence). CDR3 length: 15 residues. The J segment lost 0 bases and the V segment lost 5 bases, leaving 6 bases of the junction unmatched. The DNA of the CDR3 is TGTGCCACCAGCCCCCGGGACAGGAGCTCCTACGAGCAGTACTTC. Its translation is CATSPRDRSSYEQYF.

The V call is TRBV7-3, the J call TRBJ1-1, with D possibly TRBD1 on 6 matching bases. Germline V gene data show CDR1 as SGHTA and CDR2 as FQGTGA. The CDR3 contains 15 residues. V lost 0 bases and J 0 bases, leaving 8 bases between the germline ends. In DNA form, the CDR3 reads TGTGCCAGCAGCTTAACCGGGGGGCTGAACACTGAAGCTTTCTTT. Protein product: CASSLTGGLNTEAFF.